This T cell receptor beta chain originates from a study of blood T cell repertoires in COVID-19. Study-level information: The cDNA or gDNA used as material had been derived from T cells, B-cell-depleted T cells, or PBMCs.

V gave up 5 bases and J gave up 3 bases, with 11 bases separating them. Germline CDR1 is LNHDA and CDR2 is SQIVND (reference sequence). The CDR3 spans 15 residues. Authors' analysis steps: Nucleated cell number was recorded as an estimate derived from reference gene primer amplification. Using immunoSEQ multiplex PCR, the repertoire was profiled, and TCRdb retains in-frame clones only, with some absent. The DNA was the basis for D and trimming; V, J and clone size are from that table. The data contain around 300,000 clones, 87% of them singletons. Membership in each cohort depended on participant-reported clinical history.

This sequence joins TRBV19 and TRBJ2-6; no firm D call. What was sequenced was PBMCs or T cells enriched from blood (not recorded which). The source is a woman aged 30 to 39 who had recovered from COVID-19. CDR3 region: CASSVSSGGANVLTF. The CDR3 nucleotides read TGTGCCAGTAGTGTCTCCTCGGGTGGGGCCAACGTCCTGACTTTC.